This is a list of T cell receptor beta chains from one sample in a study of shared clonotypes between healthy human individuals. Clones were sequenced by immunoSEQ multiplex PCR, and TCRdb holds only the in-frame ones, with some missing. The repertoire consists of 1.5 million to 2.5 million clones, with roughly 94% occurring once and the leading ten covering 0.95% to 1.5%. The specimen was naive CD8+ T cells sorted from blood. Source of these receptors: a man between 18 and 29 years old in good health. Each CDR3 is given with its conserved first and last residue. The size field is filled for only some rows; it gives once, few, many or a size class.

J gene	V gene	clone size	CDR3 length	CDR3 protein
TRBJ2-7	TRBV5-6	-	13	CASSNGQGYEQYF
TRBJ1-4	TRBV6-5	few	11	CATGSDRGLFF
TRBJ2-2	TRBV13	-	13	CASSLAGTGELFF
TRBJ1-2	TRBV5-1	-	17	CASSLEVWSQPRYGYTF
TRBJ2-3	TRBV27	once	14	CASSIPLAGNTQYF
TRBJ1-1	TRBV4-3	-	15	CASSRDRGMNTEAFF
TRBJ2-2	TRBV9	-	12	CASSGMTGELFF
TRBJ2-5	TRBV7-7	-	14	CASSWTVRAETQYF
TRBJ1-5	TRBV7-2	-	14	CASSEGYSNQPQHF
TRBJ1-3	TRBV5-6	few	15	CASSATAISGNTIYF
-	TRBV7-9	-	11	CASSLAGEQYF
TRBJ2-3	TRBV28	-	16	CASSVHSGGFTDTQYF
TRBJ2-5	TRBV9	-	15	CASSVGLGGGETQYF
TRBJ2-7	TRBV4-3	once	14	CASSQGATGDEQYF
TRBJ1-4	TRBV19	-	13	CASSFQWGEKLFF
TRBJ2-7	TRBV11-2	-	15	CASSPNHRAAYEQYF
TRBJ2-1	TRBV6-1	once	15	CASSLLAGPMDEQFF
TRBJ1-6	TRBV16	-	15	CASSQSKGGGSPLHF
TRBJ2-3	TRBV6-5	-	16	CASSYLSGGAADTQYF
TRBJ1-3	TRBV9	-	18	CASSVGTEAGPSGNTIYF
TRBJ2-5	TRBV9	-	16	CASSVASGGTQETQYF
TRBJ2-5	TRBV6-5	-	13	CASSYPGRETQYF
TRBJ1-4	TRBV2	-	15	CASIVDRASDEKLFF
TRBJ1-1	TRBV7-9	-	13	CASSRGQNTEAFF
TRBJ2-3	TRBV28	once	17	CASSPLTSGGAGDTQYF
TRBJ1-1	TRBV7-9	-	15	CASSLAQGGYSGAFF
TRBJ2-7	TRBV27	-	15	CASSLRDGISYEQYF
TRBJ2-7	TRBV7-9	-	15	CASSRPTGALYEQYF
TRBJ2-3	TRBV7-9	-	15	CASSLASGGADTQYF
TRBJ1-4	TRBV30	-	14	CACSLSLGDEKLFF
TRBJ1-4	TRBV7-9	-	14	CASSNTATNEKLFF
TRBJ2-7	TRBV9	-	16	CASSVSGGLSSYEQYF
TRBJ2-1	TRBV10-3	-	15	CAISEGAGGPKEQFF
TRBJ2-7	TRBV20-1	-	11	CSADRGREQYF
TRBJ2-7	TRBV2	once	13	CASKGTLTYEQYF
TRBJ2-3	TRBV9	-	13	CASSLDWADTQYF
TRBJ2-7	TRBV27	-	16	CASSPSGGEGSFEQYF
TRBJ1-5	TRBV16	-	15	CASSQTDRDNQPQHF
TRBJ2-1	TRBV7-8	-	14	CASSLGSSYNEQFF
TRBJ1-6	TRBV30	-	13	CAWTSGQYSPLHF
TRBJ2-7	TRBV2	-	15	CASSEGQGAAYEQYF
TRBJ2-6	TRBV7-9	-	19	CASSSYRGTGTSGANVLTF
TRBJ2-7	TRBV20-1	-	11	CSASGGMEQYF
TRBJ1-1	TRBV29-1	-	13	CSVRGLKSYEAFF
TRBJ1-1	TRBV28	-	16	CATISQGASSATEAFF
TRBJ1-2	TRBV21-1	-	14	CASWDRAGNYGYTF
TRBJ2-7	TRBV5-1	-	13	CASSDPSSYEQYF
TRBJ1-6	TRBV27	-	12	CASSFENSPLHF
TRBJ2-7	TRBV9	-	12	CASSGGTYEQYF
TRBJ2-5	TRBV13	-	13	CASRGQIQETQYF
TRBJ2-7	TRBV6-1	-	11	CASSVGGGLYF
TRBJ2-4	TRBV27	-	17	CASSSRLFAEDQNIQYF
TRBJ2-7	TRBV4-3	-	16	CASSQDSTGPEYEQYF
TRBJ2-1	TRBV7-9	-	16	CASRPPLAGGDNEQFF